This entry describes one T cell receptor (beta chain). This clone was observed a few times. Its antigen specificity is not known. Per-base quality was not reported, and no clone a single base away is much larger than it. The source of the sample is a study of T cell responses to AZD1222 COVID-19 vaccine (TCRdb year 2021). About the full investigation: AZD1222 recipients with second doses at about 4 weeks or about 12 weeks were pooled, because spike-specific TCR depth and breadth did not differ between schedules. Trial participants were enrolled by age into subgroups of 18-55, 56-69 and 70-plus years, and roughly 150, 30 and 60 TCR-sequenced participants, respectively, were included in these subgroups. TCR sequencing was performed for about 240 trial participants, of whom around 210 were given two doses of AZD1222 and 26 were given two doses of MenACWY control vaccine. Overall study results and their limits: Reportedly, almost half of the unique spike-specific TCRs recognized epitopes lying outside the regions that are mutated in the B.1.351 and B.1.1.7 variants. Only five to seven AZD1222 recipients were SARS-CoV-2 seropositive at baseline, limiting conclusions about previously exposed vaccinees. Because no day 14 peak-response samples were available, repertoires were characterized only after the peak T cell response. In the small 56-69-year group, the increase in depth fell short of significance, most likely because of low power. Vaccine-associated CD4 TCRs spanned the whole spike protein, with dominant responses in regions 160-218 and 743-854. After two AZD1222 doses, both the breadth and the depth of spike-specific TCRs were significantly higher than at day 0 and than in MenACWY recipients. Most participants were white British and females outnumbered males, and the authors suggested that clonal diversity may have been underestimated.

The CDR1 and CDR2 encoded by the germline V gene are SGHTA and FQGNSA. CDR3 length: 15 amino acids, cysteine to phenylalanine. Only the CDR3 part of the read is kept: 45 bases, read in frame from the first base. Clipping removes 4 bases from V and 4 bases from J, with 8 as the unmatched junction base count. In the paper's terms, the time point label means: baseline before first vaccination. Vaccinee samples came from UK trials COV001 and COV002, including a single-blind randomized controlled phase 2/3 trial of AZD1222 (ChAdOx1 nCoV-19) in healthy adults. For TCRbeta chain sequencing, PBMC samples from trial participants were taken at day 0 and at day 28 after the second dose. The CDR3 regions of human TCRbeta chains were analyzed by immunosequencing. The published analysis was carried out like this. TCRs in the repertoires were compared against a reference library of SARS-CoV-2-specific TCRs that had been generated with the MIRA antigen-specificity platform. Breadth was defined as the fraction of unique TCRs that were SARS-CoV-2-associated, and depth was defined as the fraction of total T cells that were SARS-CoV-2-associated. Each spike-specific TCR was assigned to its reactive spike region and to a CD4 or CD8 class using the MIRA data. Log10-transformed breadth and depth values were compared by one-way ANOVA with Sidak's multiple comparisons tests. In its TCRdb copy, this immuneACCESS table keeps in-frame sequences only and misses some clones. Where compared with another copy, unresolved V genes explain less than half of these, and the others have no known cause. Clonal size and the V and J genes are those of that table, whereas D and trimming came from the DNA. The sample has tens of thousands of clones on record, approximately 91% of them singletons. The ten largest clones capture 22% of the sample.

The material was peripheral blood, obtained on day 0 of AZD1222 vaccination. Rearrangement joined TRBV7-2 to TRBJ1-2; 8 junctional bases match TRBD1. The source of this sequence is an adult in good health. The nucleotides are TGTGCCAGCAGCTCAAGACAGGGGTGGATCTATGGCTACACCTTC. It codes for CASSSRQGWIYGYTF.